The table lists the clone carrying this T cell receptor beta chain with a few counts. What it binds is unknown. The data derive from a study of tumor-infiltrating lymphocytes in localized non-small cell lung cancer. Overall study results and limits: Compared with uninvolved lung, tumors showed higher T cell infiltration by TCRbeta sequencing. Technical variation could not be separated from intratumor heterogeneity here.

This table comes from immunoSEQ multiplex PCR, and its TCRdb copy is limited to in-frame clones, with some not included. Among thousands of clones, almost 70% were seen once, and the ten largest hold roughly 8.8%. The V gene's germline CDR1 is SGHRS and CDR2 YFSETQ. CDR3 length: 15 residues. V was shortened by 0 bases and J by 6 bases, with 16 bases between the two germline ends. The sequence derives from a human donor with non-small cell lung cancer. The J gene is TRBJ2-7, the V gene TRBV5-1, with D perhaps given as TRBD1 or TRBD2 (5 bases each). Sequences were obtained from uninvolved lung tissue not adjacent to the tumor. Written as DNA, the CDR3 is TGCGCCAGCAGCTTGGGGGGGTCAGGAAGTGCCGAGCAGTACTTC. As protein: CASSLGGSGSAEQYF.